Listed below are T cell receptor beta chains from one sample, sequenced in a study of blood T cell repertoires in COVID-19. Some clones are missing from TCRdb's copy, which holds only in-frame ones; the method was immunoSEQ multiplex PCR. The data contain 25,000 to 35,000 clones, approximately 85% of them singletons. The specimen was peripheral blood. These TCRs come from a man in his 60s with active COVID-19. The CDR3 runs from the conserved cysteine through the conserved F or W. Each record gives: CDR3 DNA, CDR3 protein, D gene, V gene, J gene, clone size. The D gene is left open where the match is weak. The size entry is marked missing in some rows and otherwise reads once, few, many or a size class.

CDR3nt: TGTGCCAGCTCACCACAGAGTTACTACGAATACCAAGAGACCCAGTACTTC
CDR3aa: CASSPQSYYEYQETQYF
d_gene: .
v_gene: TRBV18
j_gene: TRBJ2-5
abundance: .

CDR3nt: TGTGCCACCGGACTAGCGGGAGATATTTACGAGCAGTACTTC
CDR3aa: CATGLAGDIYEQYF
d_gene: TRBD2
v_gene: TRBV10-3
j_gene: TRBJ2-7
abundance: few

CDR3nt: TGTGCCAGCAGCTCTACCTCGGCAGGACTCAATCAGCCCCAGCATTTT
CDR3aa: CASSSTSAGLNQPQHF
d_gene: .
v_gene: TRBV7-8
j_gene: TRBJ1-5
abundance: .

CDR3nt: TGCGCCAGCAGCCAGAGGGAGGCGGGGGGAAATGAGCAGTTCTTC
CDR3aa: CASSQREAGGNEQFF
d_gene: TRBD2
v_gene: TRBV4-1
j_gene: TRBJ2-1
abundance: .

CDR3nt: TGTGCCAGCAGCGCGACAGGGTCGGGTGAAAAACTGTTTTTT
CDR3aa: CASSATGSGEKLFF
d_gene: TRBD1
v_gene: TRBV9
j_gene: TRBJ1-4
abundance: .

CDR3nt: TGTGCCAGCAGACCGGGACTAGCGAAGGGGAGTGAGCAGTTCTTC
CDR3aa: CASRPGLAKGSEQFF
d_gene: TRBD2
v_gene: TRBV11-3
j_gene: TRBJ2-1
abundance: .

CDR3nt: TGTGCCAGCAGAATTGGACAGGGGCTCTACGAGCAGTACTTC
CDR3aa: CASRIGQGLYEQYF
d_gene: TRBD1
v_gene: TRBV6-5
j_gene: TRBJ2-7
abundance: .

CDR3nt: TGCGCCAGCAGCTTGGGTAGCGGGAGGGCCGGTTCGTTCACAGATACGCAGTATTTT
CDR3aa: CASSLGSGRAGSFTDTQYF
d_gene: TRBD2
v_gene: TRBV5-1
j_gene: TRBJ2-3
abundance: .

CDR3nt: TGTGCCAGCAGGGGGTGGCTAGCGGCCACAGATACGCAGTATTTT
CDR3aa: CASRGWLAATDTQYF
d_gene: TRBD2
v_gene: TRBV5-6
j_gene: TRBJ2-3
abundance: .

CDR3nt: TGTGCCAGCAGTACTCAAGCCGGGACAAAGAACACTGAAGCTTTCTTT
CDR3aa: CASSTQAGTKNTEAFF
d_gene: .
v_gene: TRBV28
j_gene: TRBJ1-1
abundance: .

CDR3nt: TGCGCCAGCAGGGGAGTTGGCAGGGGCACCGGGGAGCTGTTTTTT
CDR3aa: CASRGVGRGTGELFF
d_gene: .
v_gene: TRBV5-1
j_gene: TRBJ2-2
abundance: .

CDR3nt: TGTGCCAGCAGCTTTGATGACAGGGGAGCTAACTATGGCTACACCTTC
CDR3aa: CASSFDDRGANYGYTF
d_gene: TRBD1
v_gene: TRBV7-2
j_gene: TRBJ1-2
abundance: .

CDR3nt: TGTGCCAGCAGTCTACAGGGAATGAGCGAGCAGTACTTC
CDR3aa: CASSLQGMSEQYF
d_gene: .
v_gene: TRBV6-5
j_gene: TRBJ2-7
abundance: .

CDR3nt: TGCAGCGTTGAAGCAACCCCCTGGGGGGGAGTGAGCACAGATACGCAGTATTTT
CDR3aa: CSVEATPWGGVSTDTQYF
d_gene: TRBD2
v_gene: TRBV29-1
j_gene: TRBJ2-3
abundance: .

CDR3nt: TGTGCCAGCAGTTACAATTCAGTAAACACTGAAGCTTTCTTT
CDR3aa: CASSYNSVNTEAFF
d_gene: .
v_gene: TRBV6-5
j_gene: TRBJ1-1
abundance: .

CDR3nt: TGTGCCAGCAGCTATTACAGGGGCGACGAGCAGTACTTC
CDR3aa: CASSYYRGDEQYF
d_gene: TRBD1
v_gene: TRBV7-2
j_gene: TRBJ2-7
abundance: .

CDR3nt: TGTGCCAGCAGCTTGGACGCGGCCAGTCCTAGCACAGATACGCAGTATTTT
CDR3aa: CASSLDAASPSTDTQYF
d_gene: .
v_gene: TRBV5-8
j_gene: TRBJ2-3
abundance: .

CDR3nt: TGTGCCAGCAGCTTAGAAGGGACTAGCGCCTACGAGCAGTACTTC
CDR3aa: CASSLEGTSAYEQYF
d_gene: TRBD2
v_gene: TRBV7-6
j_gene: TRBJ2-7
abundance: medium-sized

CDR3nt: TGCGCCAGCAGCTTTCAGGGCTCTCTCGATACGCAGTATTTT
CDR3aa: CASSFQGSLDTQYF
d_gene: .
v_gene: TRBV5-1
j_gene: TRBJ2-3
abundance: few

CDR3nt: TGTGCCAGCAGCGAAGGAAGTAAGAACGGTGCCTACGAGCAGTACTTC
CDR3aa: CASSEGSKNGAYEQYF
d_gene: .
v_gene: TRBV3-1/TRBV3-2
j_gene: TRBJ2-7
abundance: .

CDR3nt: TGTGCCAGCAGTTTACCAACGGACAGGTCCAACAATGAGCAGTTCTTC
CDR3aa: CASSLPTDRSNNEQFF
d_gene: TRBD1
v_gene: TRBV27
j_gene: TRBJ2-1
abundance: .

CDR3nt: TGTGCCAGCAGCACGGGGGTACGACAGGGATTCGATGAGCAGTTCTTC
CDR3aa: CASSTGVRQGFDEQFF
d_gene: .
v_gene: TRBV13
j_gene: TRBJ2-1
abundance: .

CDR3nt: TGTGCCTGGAGTGTAGTAGTTGAGCAGTTCTTC
CDR3aa: CAWSVVVEQFF
d_gene: .
v_gene: TRBV30
j_gene: TRBJ2-1
abundance: .

CDR3nt: TGTGCCAGTACCTCAGGGTATAGCAATCAGCCCCAGCATTTT
CDR3aa: CASTSGYSNQPQHF
d_gene: .
v_gene: TRBV19
j_gene: TRBJ1-5
abundance: .